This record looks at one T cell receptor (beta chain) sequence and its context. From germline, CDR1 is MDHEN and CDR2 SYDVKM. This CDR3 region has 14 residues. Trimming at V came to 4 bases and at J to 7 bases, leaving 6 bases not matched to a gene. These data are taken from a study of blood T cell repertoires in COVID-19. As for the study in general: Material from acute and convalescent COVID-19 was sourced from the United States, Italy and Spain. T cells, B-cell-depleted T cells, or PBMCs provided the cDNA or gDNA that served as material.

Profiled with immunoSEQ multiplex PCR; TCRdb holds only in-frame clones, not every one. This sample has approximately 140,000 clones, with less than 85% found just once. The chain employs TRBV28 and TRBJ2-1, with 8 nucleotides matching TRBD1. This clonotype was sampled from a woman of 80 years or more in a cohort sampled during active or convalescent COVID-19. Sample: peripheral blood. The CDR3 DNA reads TGTGCCAGCAGTTGGACAGGGCAGATGAATGAGCAGTTCTTC. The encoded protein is CASSWTGQMNEQFF.